This TCR beta chain is from a study of long-term antiretroviral therapy in people with HIV. The CDR3 totals 14 residues. The trim removed 3 bases at V and 5 bases at J, leaving 6 bases unmatched. Germline V gene lookup returns CDR1 SGDLS and CDR2 YYNGEE. Version v3.0 of the immunoSEQ assay was performed at survey level. Method: immunoSEQ multiplex PCR; TCRdb's copy keeps in-frame clones and lacks some. The sample yields about 12,000 clones, about 70% seen once. Each donor had at least one pre-ART and at least two post-ART PBMC samples. This rearrangement joins TRBV9 to TRBJ1-1; TRBD1 agrees at 8 bases. This specimen was unsorted PBMCs, taken 3 to 3.2 years before starting antiretroviral therapy. The source of this sequence is a man between 35 and 55 years old with HIV. The DNA for the CDR3 is TGTGCCAGCAGCGACCGGACAGGGAGTACTGAAGCTTTCTTT. It specifies CASSDRTGSTEAFF.